This entry lists 31 T cell receptor beta chains sequenced from one sample in a study of neurological immune-mediated disorders. TCRdb re-analysed the 5' RACE reads in MiXCR, keeping a single row per CDR3 protein. The sample holds around 50,000 distinct CDR3 sequences; 3% to 4% are singletons and the top ten take about 3%. The sequenced sample consisted of PBMCs. The receptors were sampled from a woman in her thirties with multiple sclerosis.

This clonotype appeared a few times. The chain employs TRBV11-2 and TRBJ1-4; D unclear. This CDR3 spans 14 amino acids. CDR1 SGHAT and CDR2 FQNNGV come from the germline V gene. V was shortened by 3 bases and J by 5 bases, with 10 bases between the two germline ends. The CDR3 DNA reads as TGTGCCAGCAGCTTTTGGCAGGAAAATGAAAAACTGTTTTTT. Its translation: CASSFWQENEKLFF. Using reference TRBV11-2 and TRBJ1-4 for the parts outside the CDR3, the full variable domain is EAGVAQSPRYKIIEKRQSVAFWCNPISGHATLYWYQQILGQGPKLLIQFQNNGVVDDSQLPKDRFSAERLKGVDSTLKIQPAKLEDSAVYLCASSFWQENEKLFFGSGTQLSVL.

The sample holds many counts of this clonotype. V and J are TRBV4-3 and TRBJ2-7; TRBD2 aligns across 8 bases. V was clipped by 3 bases and J by 6 bases; unmatched bases: 13. Germline V gene sequence: CDR1 LGHNA, CDR2 YSLEER. The CDR3 loop spans 16 amino acids. Here the CDR3 reads CASSHGRGTAYSEQYF. The CDR3 bases are TGCGCCAGCAGCCACGGGAGGGGGACCGCCTATAGCGAGCAGTACTTC.

This clonotype showed up many times. V gene TRBV7-9 combines with J gene TRBJ2-7, with 7 bases that match TRBD1. The germline V gene has CDR1 SEHNR and CDR2 FQNEAQ (reference sequence). This CDR3 has 12 amino acids. V was clipped by 8 bases and J by 3 bases; unmatched bases: 4. In nucleotides, the CDR3 is TGTGCCAGCGGACGGGACAGCTACGAGCAGTACTTC. Its protein is CASGRDSYEQYF.

Many counts were recorded for this clonotype. This sequence joins TRBV6-5 and TRBJ1-1; possible D gene TRBD1, 6 bases. The germline V gene encodes CDR1 MNHEY and CDR2 SVGAGI. V was pared by 6 bases and J by 5 bases, with 19 bases between. The CDR3 spans 15 residues. The CDR3 region is CASSPPQGRGTEAFF. In DNA, the CDR3 is TGTGCCAGCAGCCCCCCGCAGGGAAGGGGGACTGAAGCTTTCTTT.

Only a few counts were recorded for this clonotype. This chain links TRBV4-1 with TRBJ2-3; D remains unclear. The V and J ends lost 3 bases and 2 bases respectively, with 18 bases between them. CDR1 MGHRA and CDR2 YSYEKL come from the germline V gene. The CDR3 covers 17 residues. The CDR3 reads CASSHPIAGRYTDTQYF. CDR3 coding DNA: TGCGCCAGCAGCCACCCCATTGCCGGGCGATACACAGATACGCAGTATTTT.

There are many counts of this clonotype. The V call is TRBV20-1, the J call TRBJ1-1, with TRBD1 as a possible D gene (6 bases). Germline lookup yields CDR1 DFQATT and CDR2 SNEGSKA (reference sequence). The CDR3 totals 11 residues. With 1 base removed from V and 8 bases from J, the gap between germline ends came to 8 bases. In nucleotides, the CDR3 is TGCAGTGCTAGAGGACAGGTAGAAGCTTTCTTT. Encoded protein: CSARGQVEAFF.

This clonotype was seen at least ten times. The CDR3 DNA sequence: TGTGCCAGCACTTCCGATCGCGGGAGGAGCACAGATACGCAGTATTTT. This sequence encodes CASTSDRGRSTDTQYF. This chain links TRBV12-3 or TRBV12-4 with TRBJ2-3, with 8 bases matching TRBD2. The CDR3 consists of 16 residues. Unmatched junction bases numbered 9, after V lost 7 bases and J lost 0 bases.

This clonotype was counted between two and nine times. Given a much more abundant clone one base away, this may be a read error. The chain joins TRBV10-3 to TRBJ2-3, with 7 nucleotides matching TRBD1. The CDR3 has 13 residues. The V and J ends lost 8 bases and 4 bases, in that order; junction bases with no gene match: 6. CDR1 is ENHRY, CDR2 SYGVKD, per germline. Here the CDR3 DNA reads TGTGCCATCGGGGACAGTTTGTCAGATACGCAGTATTTT. Encoded protein: CAIGDSLSDTQYF.

At least ten counts were recorded for this clonotype. The chain is built from TRBV4-1 and TRBJ2-7; D uncertain. V was pared by 0 bases and J by 5 bases, with 8 bases between. The V gene's germline CDR1 is MGHRA and CDR2 YSYEKL. The CDR3 contains 13 residues. The DNA for the CDR3 is TGCGCCAGCAGCCAAGACACGGTGGACGAGCAGTACTTC. It specifies CASSQDTVDEQYF.

This clonotype has ten or more counts. The V and J genes are TRBV30 and TRBJ2-7, with 8 bases lining up with TRBD1. This CDR3 contains 12 residues. J lost 9 bases, V lost 3 bases, and 7 bases had no gene match. CDR1 and CDR2 from the germline V gene are GTSNPN and SVGIG (reference sequence). CDR3 protein: CAWRGTGSGQYF. For the CDR3, the DNA is TGTGCCTGGAGAGGGACAGGTTCGGGGCAGTACTTC.

There are many counts of this clonotype. The chain employs TRBV29-1 and TRBJ2-5; D possibly corresponds to TRBD1 (6 bases). Germline CDR1 reads SQVTM; CDR2 reads ANQGSEA. The length of the CDR3 is 12 residues. Trimming took 7 bases from V and 4 from J, leaving 13 bases between them. The chain's CDR3 is CSARGQPETQYF. The CDR3 coding sequence is TGCAGCGCCCGCGGACAGCCAGAGACCCAGTACTTC.

This clonotype was picked up a small number of times. CDR3 nucleotides: TGTGCCAGCAGCCATGGGCTAGCGGGGGGTGGGGAGCAGTTCTTC. Translation gives CASSHGLAGGGEQFF. V usage is TRBV9 and J usage is TRBJ2-1; 11 bases match TRBD2. This CDR3 has 15 residues. Germline values: CDR1 SGDLS, CDR2 YYNGEE. The J segment lost 10 bases and the V segment lost 4 bases, leaving 10 bases of the junction unmatched.

This clonotype has ten or more counts. The V call is TRBV28, the J call TRBJ1-2; D is uncertain. The V end was cut by 5 bases, the J end by 1 base, with 11 bases between. The germline V gene encodes CDR1 MDHEN and CDR2 SYDVKM. This CDR3 region has 14 residues. In nucleotides, the CDR3 is TGTGCCAGCAGTCTAATATCGGGTAACTATGGCTACACCTTC. Its protein is CASSLISGNYGYTF.

This clonotype has ten or more counts. The chain links TRBV6-5 to TRBJ2-2; no clear D gene. Trimming cost V 6 bases and J 6 bases, with 14 bases left between them. The CDR3 has 14 amino acids. The germline V gene has CDR1 MNHEY and CDR2 SVGAGI. CDR3 DNA sequence: TGTGCCAGCAGGGCGCAAGTGGCGGCCGGGGAGCTGTTTTTT. Its protein product is CASRAQVAAGELFF.

The sample holds a few counts of this clonotype. This rearrangement joins TRBV5-1 to TRBJ2-5; 12 positions agree with TRBD1. CDR1 is SGHRS and CDR2 is YFSETQ in the germline V gene. The V segment lost 3 bases and the J segment 4 bases; nucleotides outside the gene matches: 7. The CDR3 is made up of 16 amino acids. CDR3 protein: CASSSGDRGRGETQYF. CDR3 DNA: TGCGCCAGCAGCTCAGGGGACAGGGGGCGCGGAGAGACCCAGTACTTC.

The table lists this clonotype with many counts. The J gene is TRBJ2-7, the V gene TRBV20-1; D not certain. This CDR3 is 14 amino acids long. Trimming stripped 4 bases from V and 3 bases from J, with 16 bases between. The germline CDR1 and CDR2 sequences are DFQATT and SNEGSKA (reference sequence). The CDR3 nucleotides are TGCAGTGCTATCAGCGCTCAGGCGGTCTACGAGCAGTACTTC. Its translation: CSAISAQAVYEQYF.

There are many counts of this clonotype. The gene calls are TRBV11-2 and TRBJ2-1; D is possibly TRBD1 (5 bases). Germline CDR1 SGHAT, CDR2 FQNNGV. This CDR3 comprises 15 residues. V was clipped by 0 bases and J by 1 base, with 7 bases between them. The CDR3 region has the DNA TGTGCCAGCAGCTTAGATAGGGGATCCTACAATGAGCAGTTCTTC. Its protein product is CASSLDRGSYNEQFF.

This clonotype appeared many times. The J gene is TRBJ2-7, the V gene TRBV29-1; D unclear. The CDR3 has 13 residues. V was shortened by 4 bases and J by 1 base, with 11 bases between the two germline ends. The V gene's germline CDR1 is SQVTM and CDR2 ANQGSEA. CDR3 in DNA: TGCAGCGTTGTCTGGATCGAGTCCTACGAGCAGTACTTC. Translation: CSVVWIESYEQYF.

This clonotype was seen a few times. Since a much larger clone is just one base distant, this may be a read error. The V call is TRBV7-8, the J call TRBJ2-3; possibly TRBD1 for D (6 bases). CDR1 SGHVS and CDR2 FQNEAQ come from the germline V gene. V was pared by 0 bases and J by 3 bases, with 10 bases between. The CDR3 has 15 residues. The CDR3 sequence is CASSLASTGTDTQYF. In nucleotides, the CDR3 is TGTGCCAGCAGCTTAGCCTCCACAGGGACAGATACGCAGTATTTT.

This clonotype has at least ten counts. This rearrangement joins TRBV4-1 to TRBJ2-5; 7 bases align to TRBD2. V lost 0 bases to trimming and J lost 4 bases; unmatched junction nucleotides: 2. CDR3 length equals 14 residues. Germline-derived CDR1 and CDR2 are MGHRA and YSYEKL. CDR3 sequence (DNA): TGCGCCAGCAGCCAAGATGGGACTACAGAGACCCAGTACTTC. This codes for CASSQDGTTETQYF.

This clonotype is judged medium-sized. The chain couples TRBV20-1 to TRBJ2-2; 12 bases map to TRBD1. Germline CDR1 is DFQATT and CDR2 is SNEGSKA (reference sequence). CDR3 length equals 14 residues. V shed 6 bases and J 5 bases; nucleotides not matched to a gene: 4. For the CDR3, the DNA is TGCAGTGCCAGGGACAGGGGGCGGACCGGGGAGCTGTTTTTT. Protein product: CSARDRGRTGELFF.

There are a few counts of this clonotype. A much bigger clone sits one base away, suggesting this may be a read error. The chain couples TRBV10-3 to TRBJ1-4, with D hard to call. Germline V gives CDR1 ENHRY, CDR2 SYGVKD. The CDR3 covers 13 residues. CDR3 sequence reads: CAISDSNNDKLFF. The DNA for the CDR3 is TGTGCCATCAGTGACTCAAATAATGACAAACTGTTTTTT.

This clonotype has a count of ten or more. Here the CDR3 reads CASHSGLKQFF. The CDR3 DNA reads TGCGCCAGCCACTCCGGGTTAAAGCAGTTCTTC. The chain carries TRBV5-1 and TRBJ2-1; D is undetermined. The germline V gene encodes CDR1 SGHRS and CDR2 YFSETQ. V shed 7 bases and J shed 11 bases, with 13 bases lying between them. The CDR3 loop spans 11 amino acids.

This clonotype was counted many times. The rearrangement links TRBV5-1 to TRBJ2-5, with a weak D call TRBD2 (6 bases). This CDR3 has 15 amino acids. The V and J ends lost 0 bases and 4 bases respectively, with 13 bases between them. From germline, CDR1 is SGHRS and CDR2 YFSETQ. This CDR3 is CASSLAGGSPETQYF. DNA of the CDR3: TGCGCCAGCAGCTTGGCCGGGGGTAGTCCAGAGACCCAGTACTTC.

Ten or more counts support this clonotype. The gene calls are TRBV28 and TRBJ2-7; D gene ambiguous. CDR1 and CDR2 (germline): MDHEN, SYDVKM. With 4 bases removed from V and 3 bases from J, the gap between germline ends came to 7 bases. CDR3 length: 12 amino acids. The CDR3 sequence is CASSYLGYEQYF. CDR3 in DNA: TGTGCCAGCAGTTATCTCGGCTACGAGCAGTACTTC.

In this sample, this clonotype turned up many times. The chain joins TRBV2 to TRBJ2-4; D might be TRBD1 (5 bases). The CDR3 has 12 amino acids. The germline V and J ends were trimmed by 6 bases and 3 bases, with 6 bases remaining between them. Germline V gene lookup returns CDR1 SNHLY and CDR2 FYNNEI. CDR3 bases: TGTGCCAGCAGAGGGGACAAAAACATTCAGTACTTC. This codes for CASRGDKNIQYF. The whole variable domain, filled in from reference TRBV2 and TRBJ2-4, reads EPEVTQTPSHQVTQMGQEVILRCVPISNHLYFYWYRQILGQKVEFLVSFYNNEISEKSEIFDDQFSVERPDGSNFTLKIRSTKLEDSAMYFCASRGDKNIQYFGAGTRLSVL.

The sample holds many counts of this clonotype. The chain recombines TRBV5-1 with TRBJ2-1; 10 positions agree with TRBD2. V shed 1 base, J shed 6 bases, and the junction held 7 bases outside the gene matches. There are 16 residues in the CDR3. Per the germline V gene, CDR1 is SGHRS and CDR2 is YFSETQ. The CDR3 loop reads CASSLPTSGAFNEQFF. The CDR3 region has the DNA TGCGCCAGCAGCTTGCCCACTAGCGGGGCGTTCAATGAGCAGTTCTTC. Looking up the rest from reference TRBV5-1 and TRBJ2-1 gives the full variable domain: KAGVTQTPRYLIKTRGQQVTLSCSPISGHRSVSWYQQTPGQGLQFLFEYFSETQRNKGNFPGRFSGRQFSNSRSEMNVSTLELGDSALYLCASSLPTSGAFNEQFFGPGTRLTVL.

This clonotype was detected ten times or more. The chain joins TRBV5-1 to TRBJ2-1; D gene unclear. Germline V CDR1 and CDR2: SGHRS, YFSETQ. The V end lost 3 bases, the J end lost 10 bases, and 11 bases lay between the germline ends. This CDR3 is built from 12 residues. The CDR3 region is CASSYSAEEQFF. Here the CDR3 DNA reads TGCGCCAGCAGCTATAGTGCGGAGGAGCAGTTCTTC.

There are a few counts of this clonotype. This chain uses TRBV5-1 with TRBJ2-1; D is tentatively TRBD1 or TRBD2 (6 bases each). The CDR3 totals 17 residues. V was cut by 2 bases and J by 6 bases, with 21 bases left in between. From germline, CDR1 is SGHRS and CDR2 YFSETQ. The CDR3 DNA reads as TGCGCCAGCAGCTTCTCCAGGGGCCCGGGGGCGGGCAATGAGCAGTTCTTC. This sequence encodes CASSFSRGPGAGNEQFF.

This clonotype was detected ten times or more. This chain links TRBV11-2 with TRBJ1-1, with D hard to call. CDR1 SGHAT and CDR2 FQNNGV come from the germline V gene. Between the trimmed V and J ends, which lost 1 base and 4 bases, there was a span of 10 bases. The length of the CDR3 is 14 residues. CDR3 residues: CASSLAGSGTEAFF. The CDR3 bases are TGTGCCAGCAGCTTAGCAGGCTCCGGCACTGAAGCTTTCTTT.

This clonotype was found many times. The V gene is TRBV12-3 or TRBV12-4, the J gene TRBJ2-3; maybe TRBD2 (5 bases). This CDR3 is 15 amino acids long. V shed 2 bases and J shed 3 bases, with 12 bases lying between them. CDR3 bases: TGTGCCAGCAGTTTATTTTGGACGGGAACAGATACGCAGTATTTT. Amino acids: CASSLFWTGTDTQYF.